What follows are 10 T cell receptor beta chains derived from one specimen sequenced in a study of T-cell memory formation after mild COVID-19. In TCRdb, the 5' RACE reads were re-called with MiXCR into one record per CDR3 protein. The sample lists a few hundred thousand distinct CDR3 sequences; 13% to 15% were seen once. The source material was PBMCs or a T cell subset sorted from them (not recorded which). These TCRs come from a man aged 18-30 years who had mild COVID-19 (a few samples of this study predate the infection). Cell type and time point are not known.

There are many counts of this clonotype. The chain couples TRBV5-1 to TRBJ1-1; D gene unclear. Germline-derived CDR1 and CDR2 are SGHRS and YFSETQ. The CDR3 runs 14 residues. The germline V and J ends were trimmed by 1 base and 0 bases, with 7 bases remaining between them. CDR3 in amino acids: CASSLFAVNTEAFF. CDR3 nucleotides: TGCGCCAGCAGCTTGTTTGCGGTGAACACTGAAGCTTTCTTT.

This clonotype was detected a few times. At one end, the junction sequence differs from germline, possibly due to a read error. V usage is TRBV10-3 and J usage is TRBJ1-2, with D possibly being TRBD1 (6 bases). Germline V gene sequence: CDR1 ENHRY, CDR2 SYGVKD. The CDR3 loop spans 13 amino acids. Here the CDR3 reads CAISSGTFYAYTF. CDR3 in DNA: TGTGCCATCAGTTCCGGGACATTCTATGCCTACACCTTC.

This clonotype was counted only a few times. This chain joins TRBV5-1 and TRBJ1-2; 7 bases agree with TRBD1. This CDR3 has 17 residues. Germline lookup yields CDR1 SGHRS and CDR2 YFSETQ. V lost 0 bases and J lost 4; bases outside the gene matches: 12. The CDR3 region has the DNA TGCGCCAGCAGCTTGGGTTTGTGGAGGGGGCGAAGCTATGGCTACACCTTC. Translating gives CASSLGLWRGRSYGYTF.

The sample holds a few counts of this clonotype. V is TRBV5-1 and J is TRBJ1-1, with D possibly being TRBD1 (5 bases). V lost 4 bases and J lost 10, with 17 bases in between. CDR3 length: 13 amino acids. CDR1 and CDR2 (germline): SGHRS, YFSETQ. As DNA, the CDR3 is TGCGCCAGCAGCCCGGGAACAGGAGGTGCAGCTTTCTTT. Translation gives CASSPGTGGAAFF.

This clonotype was seen more than once but under ten times. The chain recombines TRBV10-3 with TRBJ1-2; 9 bases map to TRBD1. The CDR3 covers 15 residues. Germline CDR1 is ENHRY and CDR2 is SYGVKD. The junction had 12 bases not matched to a gene; V was cut back by 8 bases and J by 5 bases. In nucleotides, the CDR3 is TGTGCCATCTTAGTACCGGGACAGGGAAAATATGGCTACACCTTC. It codes for CAILVPGQGKYGYTF.

The V call is TRBV5-4, the J call TRBJ2-2; D could derive from TRBD1 or TRBD2 (6 bases each). V was cut by 0 bases and J by 4 bases, with 10 bases left in between. CDR1 SGHNT and CDR2 YYREEE come from the germline V gene (reference sequence). The CDR3 is 15 residues long. CDR3 in amino acids: CASSLVGGTTGELFF. CDR3 DNA sequence: TGTGCCAGCAGCTTGGTGGGGGGCACCACCGGGGAGCTGTTTTTT.

This clonotype has more than one count but fewer than ten. One end of the junction is discordant with germline, which a read error may explain. The gene calls are TRBV20-1 and TRBJ1-2; TRBD1 matches 12 bases. Germline loops: CDR1 DFQATT, CDR2 SNEGSKA (reference sequence). CDR3 size: 16 residues. The chain's CDR3 is CSAGDLGTGGADGYTF. The CDR3 nucleotides are TGCAGTGCTGGAGACCTCGGGACAGGGGGCGCCGATGGCTACACCTTC.

The gene calls are TRBV24-1 and TRBJ1-1; D remains ambiguous. CDR1 and CDR2 (germline): KGHDR, SFDVKD. Trimming left V 9 bases short and J 8 bases short, with 18 bases between. The CDR3 sequence is 13 residues long. This CDR3 is CATRPSGFGEAFF. The CDR3 bases are TGTGCCACCCGCCCCTCGGGGTTTGGAGAAGCTTTCTTT.

This clonotype was counted between two and nine times. V gene TRBV7-9 combines with J gene TRBJ1-1, with a tentative D call TRBD1 (5 bases). The CDR3 sequence is 16 residues long. Deletions cut 5 bases from V and 1 base from J, with 17 bases between. The germline V gene has CDR1 SEHNR and CDR2 FQNEAQ (reference sequence). Here the CDR3 DNA reads TGTGCCAGCAGCCCACAGTTGGGGACGGCGAACACTGAAGCTTTCTTT. Encoded protein: CASSPQLGTANTEAFF.

The chain combines TRBV9 with TRBJ1-2, with D unresolved. Trimming took 4 bases from V and 3 from J, leaving 16 bases between them. This CDR3 has 15 amino acids. CDR1 is SGDLS and CDR2 is YYNGEE in the germline V gene. As DNA, the CDR3 is TGTGCCAGCAGCCCCAGTGGAGGGCAAGACTATGGCTACACCTTC. This translates into CASSPSGGQDYGYTF.